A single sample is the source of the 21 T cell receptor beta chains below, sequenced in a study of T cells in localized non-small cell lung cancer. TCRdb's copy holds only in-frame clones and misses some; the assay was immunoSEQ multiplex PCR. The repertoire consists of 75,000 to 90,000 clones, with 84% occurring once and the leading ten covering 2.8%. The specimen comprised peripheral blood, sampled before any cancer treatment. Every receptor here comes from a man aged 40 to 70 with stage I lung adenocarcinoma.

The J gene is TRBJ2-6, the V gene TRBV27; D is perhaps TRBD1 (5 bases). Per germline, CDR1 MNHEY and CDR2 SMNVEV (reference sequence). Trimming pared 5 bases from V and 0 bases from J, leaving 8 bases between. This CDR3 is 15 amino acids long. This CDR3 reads CASSVQASGANVLTF. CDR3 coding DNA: TGTGCCAGCAGTGTACAGGCCTCTGGGGCCAACGTCCTGACTTTC.

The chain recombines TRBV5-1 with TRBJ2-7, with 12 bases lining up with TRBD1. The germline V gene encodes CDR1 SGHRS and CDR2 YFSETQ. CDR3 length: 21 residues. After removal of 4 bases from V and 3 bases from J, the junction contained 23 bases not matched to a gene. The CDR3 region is CASSRLSPTGTGGSIIYEQYF. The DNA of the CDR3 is TGCGCCAGCAGCCGCTTATCACCCACCGGGACAGGGGGCAGTATTATCTACGAGCAGTACTTC.

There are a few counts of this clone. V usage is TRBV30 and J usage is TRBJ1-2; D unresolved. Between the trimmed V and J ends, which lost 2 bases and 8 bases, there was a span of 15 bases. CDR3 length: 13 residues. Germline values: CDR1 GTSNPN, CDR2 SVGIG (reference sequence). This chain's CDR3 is CAWSPQLEGGYTF. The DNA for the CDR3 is TGTGCCTGGAGTCCCCAACTTGAGGGCGGCTACACCTTC. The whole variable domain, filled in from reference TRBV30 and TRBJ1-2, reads SQTIHQWPATLVQPVGSPLSLECTVEGTSNPNLYWYRQAAGRGLQLLFYSVGIGQISSEVPQNLSASRPQDRQFILSSKKLLLSDSGFYLCAWSPQLEGGYTFGSGTRLTVV.

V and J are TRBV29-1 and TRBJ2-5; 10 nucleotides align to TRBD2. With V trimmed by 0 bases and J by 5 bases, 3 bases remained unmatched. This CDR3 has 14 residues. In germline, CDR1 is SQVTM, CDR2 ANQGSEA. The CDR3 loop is CSVEDQGLAETQYF. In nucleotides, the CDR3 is TGCAGCGTTGAAGACCAGGGACTAGCGGAGACCCAGTACTTC. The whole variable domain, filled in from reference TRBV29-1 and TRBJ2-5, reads SAVISQKPSRDICQRGTSLTIQCQVDSQVTMMFWYRQQPGQSLTLIATANQGSEATYESGFVIDKFPISRPNLTFSTLTVSNMSPEDSSIYLCSVEDQGLAETQYFGPGTRLLVL.

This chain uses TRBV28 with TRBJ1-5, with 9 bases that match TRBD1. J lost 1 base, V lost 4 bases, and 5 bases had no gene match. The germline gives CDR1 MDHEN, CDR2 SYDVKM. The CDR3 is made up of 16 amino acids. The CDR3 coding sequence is TGTGCCAGCAGTTCGGGACAGGGAGTCAGCAATCAGCCCCAGCATTTT. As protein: CASSSGQGVSNQPQHF.

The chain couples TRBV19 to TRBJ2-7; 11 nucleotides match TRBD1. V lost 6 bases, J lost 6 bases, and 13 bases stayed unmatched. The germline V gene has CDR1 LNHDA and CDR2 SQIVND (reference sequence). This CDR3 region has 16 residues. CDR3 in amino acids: CASRTQGTGGTGEQYF. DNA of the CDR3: TGTGCCAGTAGGACTCAGGGGACAGGGGGAACGGGCGAGCAGTACTTC.

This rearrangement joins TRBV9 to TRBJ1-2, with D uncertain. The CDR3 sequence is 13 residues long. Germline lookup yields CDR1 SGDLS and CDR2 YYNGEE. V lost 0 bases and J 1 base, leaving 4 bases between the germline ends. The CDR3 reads CASSVDSNYGYTF. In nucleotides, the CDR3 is TGTGCCAGCAGCGTAGACAGTAACTATGGCTACACCTTC. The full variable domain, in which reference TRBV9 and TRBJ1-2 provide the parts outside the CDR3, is DSGVTQTPKHLITATGQRVTLRCSPRSGDLSVYWYQQSLDQGLQFLIQYYNGEERAKGNILERFSAQQFPDLHSELNLSSLELGDSALYFCASSVDSNYGYTFGSGTRLTVV.

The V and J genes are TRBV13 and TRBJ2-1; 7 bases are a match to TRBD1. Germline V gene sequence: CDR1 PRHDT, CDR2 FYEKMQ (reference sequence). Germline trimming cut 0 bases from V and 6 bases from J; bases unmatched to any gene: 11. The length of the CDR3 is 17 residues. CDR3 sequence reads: CASSLGFMSGGGNEQFF. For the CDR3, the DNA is TGTGCCAGCAGCTTAGGCTTTATGTCAGGGGGTGGCAATGAGCAGTTCTTC.

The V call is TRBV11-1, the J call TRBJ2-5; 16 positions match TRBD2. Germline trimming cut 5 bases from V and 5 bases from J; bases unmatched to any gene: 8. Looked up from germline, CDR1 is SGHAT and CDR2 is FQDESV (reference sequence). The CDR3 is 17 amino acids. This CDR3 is CASSRSGLAGGPETQYF. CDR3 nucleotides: TGTGCCAGCAGCCGCTCGGGACTAGCGGGAGGGCCGGAGACCCAGTACTTC.

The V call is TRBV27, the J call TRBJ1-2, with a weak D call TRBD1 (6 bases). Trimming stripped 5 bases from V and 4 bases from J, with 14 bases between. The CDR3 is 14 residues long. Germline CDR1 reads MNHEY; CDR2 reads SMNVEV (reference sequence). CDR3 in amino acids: CASSPRPDSYGYTF. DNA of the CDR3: TGTGCCAGCAGTCCGAGACCGGACAGCTATGGCTACACCTTC.

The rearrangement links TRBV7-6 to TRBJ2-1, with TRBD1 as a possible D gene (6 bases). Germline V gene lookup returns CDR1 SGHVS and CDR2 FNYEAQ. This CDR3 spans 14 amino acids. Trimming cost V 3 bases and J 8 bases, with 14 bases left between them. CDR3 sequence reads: CASSFRGPRDEQFF. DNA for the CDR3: TGTGCCAGCAGCTTCAGGGGCCCTCGAGATGAGCAGTTCTTC.

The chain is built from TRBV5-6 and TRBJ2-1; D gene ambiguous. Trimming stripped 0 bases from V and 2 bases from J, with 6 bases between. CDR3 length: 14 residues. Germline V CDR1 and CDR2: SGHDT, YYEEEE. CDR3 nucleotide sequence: TGTGCCAGCAGCTTGGGAAGCACCTACAATGAGCAGTTCTTC. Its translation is CASSLGSTYNEQFF.

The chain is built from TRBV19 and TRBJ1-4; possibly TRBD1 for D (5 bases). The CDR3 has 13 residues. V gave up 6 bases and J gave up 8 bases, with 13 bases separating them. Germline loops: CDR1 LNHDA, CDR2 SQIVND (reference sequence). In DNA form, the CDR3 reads TGTGCCAGTAGCACCCCGGGGACGGAAAAACTGTTTTTT. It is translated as CASSTPGTEKLFF.

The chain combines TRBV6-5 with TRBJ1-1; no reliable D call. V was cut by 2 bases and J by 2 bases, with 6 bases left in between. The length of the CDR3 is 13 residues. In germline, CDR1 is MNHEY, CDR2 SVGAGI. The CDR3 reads CASSYRGNTEAFF. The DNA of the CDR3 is TGTGCCAGCAGTTACCGGGGTAACACTGAAGCTTTCTTT.

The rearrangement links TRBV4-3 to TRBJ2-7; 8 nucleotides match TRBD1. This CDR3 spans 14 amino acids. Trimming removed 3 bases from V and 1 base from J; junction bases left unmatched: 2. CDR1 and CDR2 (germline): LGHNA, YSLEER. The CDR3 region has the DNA TGCGCCAGCAGCCAGGACAGGGATTCCTACGAGCAGTACTTC. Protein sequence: CASSQDRDSYEQYF.

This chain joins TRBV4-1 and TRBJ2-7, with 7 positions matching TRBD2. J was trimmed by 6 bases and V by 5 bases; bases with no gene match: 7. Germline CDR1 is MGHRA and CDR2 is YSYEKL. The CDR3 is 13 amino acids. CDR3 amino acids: CASSSRLAGEQYF. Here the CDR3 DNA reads TGCGCCAGCAGCTCTCGACTAGCAGGCGAGCAGTACTTC.

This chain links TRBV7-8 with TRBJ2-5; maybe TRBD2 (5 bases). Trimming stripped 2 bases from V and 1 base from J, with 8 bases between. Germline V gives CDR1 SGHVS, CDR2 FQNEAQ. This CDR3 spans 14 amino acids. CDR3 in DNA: TGTGCCAGCAGCTTACTCCTAGCCCAAGAGACCCAGTACTTC. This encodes CASSLLLAQETQYF. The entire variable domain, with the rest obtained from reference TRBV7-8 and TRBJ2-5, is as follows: GAGVSQSPRYKVAKRGQDVALRCDPISGHVSLFWYQQALGQGPEFLTYFQNEAQLDKSGLPSDRFFAERPEGSVSTLKIQRTQQEDSAVYLCASSLLLAQETQYFGPGTRLLVL.

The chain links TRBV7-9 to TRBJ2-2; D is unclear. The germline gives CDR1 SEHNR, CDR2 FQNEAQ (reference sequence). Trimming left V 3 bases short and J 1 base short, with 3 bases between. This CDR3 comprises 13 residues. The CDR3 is CASSFGNTGELFF. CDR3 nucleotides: TGTGCCAGCAGCTTCGGGAACACCGGGGAGCTGTTTTTT.

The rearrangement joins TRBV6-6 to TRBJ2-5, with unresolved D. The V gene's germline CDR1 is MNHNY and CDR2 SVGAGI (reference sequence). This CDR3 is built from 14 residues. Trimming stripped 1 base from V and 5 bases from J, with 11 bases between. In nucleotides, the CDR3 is TGTGCCAGCAGTTACTTGAGAGGCACCGAGACCCAGTACTTC. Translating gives CASSYLRGTETQYF.

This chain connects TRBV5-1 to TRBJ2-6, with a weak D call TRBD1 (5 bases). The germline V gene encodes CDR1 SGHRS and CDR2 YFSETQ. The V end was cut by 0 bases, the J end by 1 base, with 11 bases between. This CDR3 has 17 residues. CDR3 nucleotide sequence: TGCGCCAGCAGCTTGGTCAGGGTTGAATCTGGGGCCAACGTCCTGACTTTC. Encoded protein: CASSLVRVESGANVLTF.

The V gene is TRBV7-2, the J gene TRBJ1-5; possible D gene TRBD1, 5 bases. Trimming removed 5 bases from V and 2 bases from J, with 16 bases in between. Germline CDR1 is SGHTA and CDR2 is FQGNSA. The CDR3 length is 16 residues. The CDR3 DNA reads TGTGCCAGCAGCGCCTTAGGGGCTGCGGGCAATCAGCCCCAGCATTTT. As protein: CASSALGAAGNQPQHF. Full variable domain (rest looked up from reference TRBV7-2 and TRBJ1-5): GAGVSQSPSNKVTEKGKDVELRCDPISGHTALYWYRQSLGQGLEFLIYFQGNSAPDKSGLPSDRFSAERTGGSVSTLTIQRTQQEDSAVYLCASSALGAAGNQPQHFGDGTRLSIL.